This TCR beta chain came from a study of lymphopenia after photon versus proton radiotherapy. As to this clone: Its antigen is currently unknown.

Here immunoSEQ multiplex PCR was the method, and the copy in TCRdb shows in-frame clones only, minus some. Here the sample spans under 35,000 clones, approximately 87% being singletons. Overall study results and limits: Authors raise, but do not show, better survival with proton therapy. After lymphocyte nadir, photon-treated repertoires showed oligoclonal expansion, especially CD8+ Temra.

The germline V gene encodes CDR1 SGDLS and CDR2 YYNGEE. Trimming took off 4 bases at V and 2 bases at J, with 10 bases between the two ends. There are 14 residues in the CDR3. This rearrangement joins TRBV9 to TRBJ2-1; D not resolved. The TCR comes from a woman aged 65 to 85 with pancreatic cancer. This specimen consisted of peripheral blood, obtained from a patient treated with proton-based radiotherapy. CDR3 coding DNA: TGTGCCAGCAGCCCTTTCAACACCTACAATGAGCAGTTCTTC. It translates to CASSPFNTYNEQFF.